The sequence of this TCR beta chain was determined in a study of post-analysis software for immune sequencing data. Whole-study context: The disease courses spanned relapsing-remitting, secondary progressive and progressive-relapsing forms of multiple sclerosis.

This clonotype was counted only a few times. Its specificity is not known. Sequencing libraries made from TCR beta cDNA carried unique molecular identifiers. There were roughly 0.95 to 10 million T cells, and approximately 500,000 cDNA molecules came from them. TCRdb ran MiXCR on the PCR reads and lists one entry per CDR3 protein. The data show hundreds of thousands of distinct CDR3 sequences, 59% seen once. Whole-study findings and limits: Significantly lower normalized Chao1 diversity was seen in multiple sclerosis patients than in controls. Included in a set of roughly five TRBV segments more frequent in patients than controls were TRBV5-6, TRBV5-1 and TRBV20-1. F measure showed strong co-clustering of same-batch samples.

V lost 3 bases and J lost 5; bases outside the gene matches: 13. The CDR3 consists of 17 residues. Per the germline V gene, CDR1 is DFQATT and CDR2 is SNEGSKA (reference sequence). The TCR sequence derives from a girl aged 2-15 years with multiple sclerosis. The chain links TRBV20-1 to TRBJ2-3; TRBD2 matches 11 bases. What was sequenced was blood. The CDR3: CSARFFELAGAGDTQYF. CDR3 DNA sequence: TGCAGTGCTAGGTTTTTTGAACTAGCGGGAGCTGGAGATACGCAGTATTTT.